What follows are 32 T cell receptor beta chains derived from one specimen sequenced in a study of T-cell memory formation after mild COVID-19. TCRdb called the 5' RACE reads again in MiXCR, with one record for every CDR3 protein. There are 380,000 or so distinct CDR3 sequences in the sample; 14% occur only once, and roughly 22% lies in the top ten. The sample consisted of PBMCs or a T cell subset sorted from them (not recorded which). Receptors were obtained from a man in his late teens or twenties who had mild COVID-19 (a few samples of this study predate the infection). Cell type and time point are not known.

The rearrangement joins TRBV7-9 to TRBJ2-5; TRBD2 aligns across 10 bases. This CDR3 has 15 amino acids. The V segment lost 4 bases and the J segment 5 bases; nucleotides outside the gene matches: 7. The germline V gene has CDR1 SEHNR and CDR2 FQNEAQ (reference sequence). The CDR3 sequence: CASSWGAGGLETQYF. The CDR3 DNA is TGTGCCAGCAGCTGGGGAGCGGGGGGGCTGGAGACCCAGTACTTC.

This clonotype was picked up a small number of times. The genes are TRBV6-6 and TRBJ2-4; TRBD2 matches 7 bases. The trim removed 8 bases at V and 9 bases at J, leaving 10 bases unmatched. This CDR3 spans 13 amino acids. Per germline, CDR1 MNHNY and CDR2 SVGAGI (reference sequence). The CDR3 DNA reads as TGTGCCAGCCGTACCTCGGGGGGAGGCATTCAGTACTTC. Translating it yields CASRTSGGGIQYF.

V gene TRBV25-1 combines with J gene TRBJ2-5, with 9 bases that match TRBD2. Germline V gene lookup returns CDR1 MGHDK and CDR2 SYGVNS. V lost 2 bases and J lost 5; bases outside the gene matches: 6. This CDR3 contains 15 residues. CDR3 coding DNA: TGTGCCAGCAGTGAAGCGGGGGGGTCTGGGGAGACCCAGTACTTC. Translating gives CASSEAGGSGETQYF. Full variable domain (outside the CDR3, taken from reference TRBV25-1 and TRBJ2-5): EADIYQTPRYLVIGTGKKITLECSQTMGHDKMYWYQQDPGMELHLIHYSYGVNSTEKGDLSSESTVSRIRTEHFPLTLESARPSHTSQYLCASSEAGGSGETQYFGPGTRLLVL.

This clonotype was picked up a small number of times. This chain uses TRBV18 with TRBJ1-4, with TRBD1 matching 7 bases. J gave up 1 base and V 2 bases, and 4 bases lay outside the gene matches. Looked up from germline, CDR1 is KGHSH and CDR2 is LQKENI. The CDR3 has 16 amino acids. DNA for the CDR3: TGTGCCAGCTCACCATCAAACAGGGGAACTAATGAAAAACTGTTTTTT. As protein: CASSPSNRGTNEKLFF.

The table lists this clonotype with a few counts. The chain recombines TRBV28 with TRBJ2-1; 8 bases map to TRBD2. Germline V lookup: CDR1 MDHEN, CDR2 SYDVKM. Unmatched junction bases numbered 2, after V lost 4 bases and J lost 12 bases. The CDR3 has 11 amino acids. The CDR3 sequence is CASSSGGPQFF. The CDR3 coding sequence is TGTGCCAGCAGTTCGGGGGGGCCGCAGTTCTTC.

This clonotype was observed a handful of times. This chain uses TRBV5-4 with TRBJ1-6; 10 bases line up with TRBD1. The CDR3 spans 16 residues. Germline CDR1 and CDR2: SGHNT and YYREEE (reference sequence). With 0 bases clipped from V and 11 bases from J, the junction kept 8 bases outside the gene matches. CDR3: CASSLAGGTGAPPLHF. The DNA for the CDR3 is TGTGCCAGCAGCTTGGCGGGAGGGACAGGGGCCCCACCCCTCCACTTT.

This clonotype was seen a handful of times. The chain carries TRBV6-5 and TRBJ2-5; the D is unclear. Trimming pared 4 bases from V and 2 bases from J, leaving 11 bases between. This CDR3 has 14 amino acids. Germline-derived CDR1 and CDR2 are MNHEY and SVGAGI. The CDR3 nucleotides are TGTGCCAGCAGTTTCGGACCGCTTCAAGAGACCCAGTACTTC. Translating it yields CASSFGPLQETQYF.

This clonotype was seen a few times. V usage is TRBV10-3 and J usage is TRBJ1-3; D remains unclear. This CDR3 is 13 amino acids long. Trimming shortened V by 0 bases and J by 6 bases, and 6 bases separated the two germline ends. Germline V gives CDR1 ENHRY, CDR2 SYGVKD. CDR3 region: CAISESISNTIYF. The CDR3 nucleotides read TGTGCCATCAGTGAGTCGATTTCAAACACCATATATTTT.

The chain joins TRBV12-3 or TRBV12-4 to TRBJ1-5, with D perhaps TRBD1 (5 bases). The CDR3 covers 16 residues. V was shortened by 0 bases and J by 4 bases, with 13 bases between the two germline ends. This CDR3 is CASSLAPGGGNQPQHF. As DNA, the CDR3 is TGTGCCAGCAGTTTAGCGCCCGGCGGGGGAAATCAGCCCCAGCATTTT.

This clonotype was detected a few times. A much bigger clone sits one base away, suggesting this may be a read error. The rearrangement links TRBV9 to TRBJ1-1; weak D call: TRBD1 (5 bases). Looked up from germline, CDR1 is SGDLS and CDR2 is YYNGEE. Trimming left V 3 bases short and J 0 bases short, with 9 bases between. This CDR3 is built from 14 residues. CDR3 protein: CASSAGRMNTEAFF. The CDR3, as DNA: TGTGCCAGCAGCGCGGGACGGATGAACACTGAAGCTTTCTTT.

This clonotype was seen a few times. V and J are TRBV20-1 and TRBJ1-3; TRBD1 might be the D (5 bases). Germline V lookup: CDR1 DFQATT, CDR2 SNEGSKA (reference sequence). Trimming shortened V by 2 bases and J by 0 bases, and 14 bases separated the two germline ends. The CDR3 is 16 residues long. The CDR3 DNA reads TGCAGTGCTAGATATTTGTTCGGGGGCTCTGGAAACACCATATATTTT. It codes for CSARYLFGGSGNTIYF.

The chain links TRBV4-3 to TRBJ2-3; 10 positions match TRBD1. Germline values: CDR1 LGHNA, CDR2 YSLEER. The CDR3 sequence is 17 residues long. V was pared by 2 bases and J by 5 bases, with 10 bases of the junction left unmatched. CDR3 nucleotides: TGCGCCAGCAGCCAACACCCGGGACAGGGGATTGGAGATACGCAGTATTTT. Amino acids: CASSQHPGQGIGDTQYF.

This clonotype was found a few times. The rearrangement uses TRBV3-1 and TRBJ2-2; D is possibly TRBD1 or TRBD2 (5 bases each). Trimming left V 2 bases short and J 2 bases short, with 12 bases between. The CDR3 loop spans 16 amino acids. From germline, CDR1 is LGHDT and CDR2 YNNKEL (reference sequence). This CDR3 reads CASSQSGAHNTGELFF. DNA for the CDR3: TGTGCCAGCAGCCAATCCGGGGCTCATAACACCGGGGAGCTGTTTTTT.

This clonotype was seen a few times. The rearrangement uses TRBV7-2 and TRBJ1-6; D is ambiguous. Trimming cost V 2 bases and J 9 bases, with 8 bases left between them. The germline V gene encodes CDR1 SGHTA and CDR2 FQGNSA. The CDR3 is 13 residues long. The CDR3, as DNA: TGTGCCAGCAGCTTATCCCCAGTTTCACCCCTCCACTTT. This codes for CASSLSPVSPLHF.

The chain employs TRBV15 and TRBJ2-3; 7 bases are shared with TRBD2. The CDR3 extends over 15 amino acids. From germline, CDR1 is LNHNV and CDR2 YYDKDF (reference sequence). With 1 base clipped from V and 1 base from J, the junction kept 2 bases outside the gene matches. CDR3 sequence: CATSRGGGRTDTQYF. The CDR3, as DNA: TGTGCCACCAGCAGAGGGGGGGGTCGCACAGATACGCAGTATTTT. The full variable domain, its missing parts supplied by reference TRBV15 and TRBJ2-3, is DAMVIQNPRYQVTQFGKPVTLSCSQTLNHNVMYWYQQKSSQAPKLLFHYYDKDFNNEADTPDNFQSRRPNTSFCFLDIRSPGLGDTAMYLCATSRGGGRTDTQYFGPGTRLTVL.

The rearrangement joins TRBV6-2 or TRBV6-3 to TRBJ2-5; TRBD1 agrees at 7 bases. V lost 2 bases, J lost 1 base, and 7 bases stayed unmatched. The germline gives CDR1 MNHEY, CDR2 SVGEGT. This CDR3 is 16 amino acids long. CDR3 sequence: CASSYTRTGSQETQYF. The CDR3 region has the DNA TGTGCCAGCAGTTACACACGGACAGGATCCCAAGAGACCCAGTACTTC.

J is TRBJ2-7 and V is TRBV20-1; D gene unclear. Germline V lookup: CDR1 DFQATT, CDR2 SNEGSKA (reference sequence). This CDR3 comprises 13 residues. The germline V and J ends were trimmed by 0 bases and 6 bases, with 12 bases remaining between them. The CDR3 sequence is CSARDFTKVEQYF. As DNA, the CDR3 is TGCAGTGCTAGAGATTTCACCAAGGTCGAGCAGTACTTC.

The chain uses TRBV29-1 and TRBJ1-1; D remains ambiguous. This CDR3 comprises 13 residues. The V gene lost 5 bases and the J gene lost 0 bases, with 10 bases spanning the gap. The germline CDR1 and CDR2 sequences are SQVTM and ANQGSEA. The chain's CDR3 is CSVQDSMNTEAFF. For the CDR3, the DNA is TGCAGCGTTCAGGACTCCATGAACACTGAAGCTTTCTTT.

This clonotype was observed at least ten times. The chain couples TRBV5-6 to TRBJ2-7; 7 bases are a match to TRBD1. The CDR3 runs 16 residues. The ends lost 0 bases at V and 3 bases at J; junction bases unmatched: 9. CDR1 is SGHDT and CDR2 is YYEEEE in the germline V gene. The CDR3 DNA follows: TGTGCCAGCAGCTTGGCCGACAGGGACGGATTCTACGAGCAGTACGTC. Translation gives CASSLADRDGFYEQYV.

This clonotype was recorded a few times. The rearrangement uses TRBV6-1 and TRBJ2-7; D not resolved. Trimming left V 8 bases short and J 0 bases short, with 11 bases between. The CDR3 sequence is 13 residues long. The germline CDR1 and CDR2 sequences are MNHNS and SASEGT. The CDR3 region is CASGSLSSYEQYV. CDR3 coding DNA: TGTGCCAGCGGATCCCTAAGCTCCTACGAGCAGTACGTC.

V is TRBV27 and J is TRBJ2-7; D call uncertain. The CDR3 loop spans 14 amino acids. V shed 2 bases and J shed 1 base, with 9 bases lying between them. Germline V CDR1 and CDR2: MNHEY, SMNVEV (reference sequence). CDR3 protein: CASSLSSGSYEQYV. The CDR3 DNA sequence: TGTGCCAGCAGTTTAAGTTCGGGTTCCTACGAGCAGTACGTC.

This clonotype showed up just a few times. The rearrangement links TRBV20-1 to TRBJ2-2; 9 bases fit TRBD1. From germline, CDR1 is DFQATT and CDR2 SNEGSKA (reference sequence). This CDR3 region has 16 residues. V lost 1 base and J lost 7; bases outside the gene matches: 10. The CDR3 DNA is TGCAGTGCTAGAGCTCGGGACAGGGCCGCGAGCGGGGAGCTGTTTTTT. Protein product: CSARARDRAASGELFF.

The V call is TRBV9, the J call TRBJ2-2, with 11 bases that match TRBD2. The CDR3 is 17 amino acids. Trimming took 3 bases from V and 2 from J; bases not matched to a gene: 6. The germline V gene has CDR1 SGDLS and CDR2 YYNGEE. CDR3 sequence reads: CASSGRGLAANTGELFF. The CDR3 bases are TGTGCCAGCAGCGGGAGGGGACTAGCGGCTAACACCGGGGAGCTGTTTTTT.

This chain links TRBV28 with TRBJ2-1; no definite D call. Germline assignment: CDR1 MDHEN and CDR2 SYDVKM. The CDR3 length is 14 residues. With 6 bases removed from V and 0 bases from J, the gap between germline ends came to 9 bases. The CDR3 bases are TGTGCCAGCAGGACCCCGAGCTCCTACAATGAGCAGTTCTTC. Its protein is CASRTPSSYNEQFF.

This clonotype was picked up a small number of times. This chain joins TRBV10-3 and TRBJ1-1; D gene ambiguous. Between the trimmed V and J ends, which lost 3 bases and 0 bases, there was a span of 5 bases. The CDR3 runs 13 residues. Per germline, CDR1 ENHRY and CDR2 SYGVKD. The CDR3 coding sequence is TGTGCCATCAGTGACGGTTTGAACACTGAAGCTTTCTTT. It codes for CAISDGLNTEAFF.

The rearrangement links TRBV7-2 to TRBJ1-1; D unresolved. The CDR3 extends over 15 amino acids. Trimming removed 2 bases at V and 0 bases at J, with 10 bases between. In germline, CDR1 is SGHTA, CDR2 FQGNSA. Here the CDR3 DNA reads TGTGCCAGCAGCTTATCGCCCAGGCTGAACACTGAAGCTTTCTTT. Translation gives CASSLSPRLNTEAFF. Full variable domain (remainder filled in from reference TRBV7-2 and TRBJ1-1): GAGVSQSPSNKVTEKGKDVELRCDPISGHTALYWYRQSLGQGLEFLIYFQGNSAPDKSGLPSDRFSAERTGGSVSTLTIQRTQQEDSAVYLCASSLSPRLNTEAFFGQGTRLTVV.

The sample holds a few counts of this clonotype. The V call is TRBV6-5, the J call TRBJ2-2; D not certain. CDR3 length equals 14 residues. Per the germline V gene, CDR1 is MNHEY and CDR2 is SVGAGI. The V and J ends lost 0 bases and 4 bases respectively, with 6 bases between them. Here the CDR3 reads CASSYSYSTGELFF. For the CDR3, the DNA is TGTGCCAGCAGTTACTCGTACAGCACCGGGGAGCTGTTTTTT.

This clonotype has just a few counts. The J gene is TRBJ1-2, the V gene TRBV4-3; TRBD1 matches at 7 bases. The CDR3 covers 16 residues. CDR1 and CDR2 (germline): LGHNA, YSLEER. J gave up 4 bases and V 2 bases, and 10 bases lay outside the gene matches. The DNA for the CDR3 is TGCGCCAGCAGCCAACTTTCCGGGACAGAAACCTATGGCTACACCTTC. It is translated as CASSQLSGTETYGYTF.

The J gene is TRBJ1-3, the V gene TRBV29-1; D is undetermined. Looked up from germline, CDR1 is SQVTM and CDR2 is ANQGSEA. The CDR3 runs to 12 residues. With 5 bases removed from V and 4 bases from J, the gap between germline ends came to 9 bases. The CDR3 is CSVREAGNTIYF. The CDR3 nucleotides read TGCAGCGTTCGGGAGGCAGGAAACACCATATATTTT.

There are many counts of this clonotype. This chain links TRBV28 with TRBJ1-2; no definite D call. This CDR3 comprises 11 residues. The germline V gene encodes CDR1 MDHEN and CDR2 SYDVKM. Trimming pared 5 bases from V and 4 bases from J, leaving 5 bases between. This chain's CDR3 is CASSQLYGYTF. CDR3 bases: TGTGCCAGCAGTCAGCTCTATGGCTACACCTTC.

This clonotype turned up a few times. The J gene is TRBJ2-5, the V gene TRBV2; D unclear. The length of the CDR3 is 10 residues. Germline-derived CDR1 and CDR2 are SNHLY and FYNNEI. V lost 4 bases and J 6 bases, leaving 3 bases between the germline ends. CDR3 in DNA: TGTGCCAGCAGTGTAAAGACCCAGTACTTC. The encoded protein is CASSVKTQYF.

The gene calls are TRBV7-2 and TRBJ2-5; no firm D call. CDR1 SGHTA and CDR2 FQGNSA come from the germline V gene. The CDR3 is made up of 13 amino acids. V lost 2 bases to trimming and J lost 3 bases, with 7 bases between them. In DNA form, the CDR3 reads TGTGCCAGCAGCTTAAACGCAGAAGAGACCCAGTACTTC. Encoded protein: CASSLNAEETQYF.